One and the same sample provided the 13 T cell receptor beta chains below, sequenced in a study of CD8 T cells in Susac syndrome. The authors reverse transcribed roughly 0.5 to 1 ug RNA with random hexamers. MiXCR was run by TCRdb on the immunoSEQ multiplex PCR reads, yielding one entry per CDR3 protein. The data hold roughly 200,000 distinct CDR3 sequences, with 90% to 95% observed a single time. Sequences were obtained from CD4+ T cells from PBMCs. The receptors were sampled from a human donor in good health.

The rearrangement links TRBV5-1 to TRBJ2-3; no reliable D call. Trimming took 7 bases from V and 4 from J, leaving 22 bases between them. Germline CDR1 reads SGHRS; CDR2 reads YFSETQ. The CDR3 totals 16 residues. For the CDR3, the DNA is TGCGCCAGCTCACCTAAAGGATCTGATTTCCCAGATACGCAGTATTTT. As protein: CASSPKGSDFPDTQYF.

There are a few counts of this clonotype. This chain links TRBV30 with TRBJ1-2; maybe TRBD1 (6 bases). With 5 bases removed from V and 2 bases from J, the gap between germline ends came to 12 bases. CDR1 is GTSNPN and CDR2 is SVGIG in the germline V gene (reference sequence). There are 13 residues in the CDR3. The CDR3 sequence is CAWSIQGNYGYTF. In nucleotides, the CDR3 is TGTGCCTGGTCCATCCAGGGGAACTATGGCTACACCTTC.

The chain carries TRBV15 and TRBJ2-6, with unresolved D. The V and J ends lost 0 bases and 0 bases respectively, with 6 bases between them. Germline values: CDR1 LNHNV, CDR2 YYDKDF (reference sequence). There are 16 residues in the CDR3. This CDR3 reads CATSRDQHSGANVLTF. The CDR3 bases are TGTGCCACCAGCAGAGATCAACACTCTGGGGCCAACGTCCTGACTTTC.

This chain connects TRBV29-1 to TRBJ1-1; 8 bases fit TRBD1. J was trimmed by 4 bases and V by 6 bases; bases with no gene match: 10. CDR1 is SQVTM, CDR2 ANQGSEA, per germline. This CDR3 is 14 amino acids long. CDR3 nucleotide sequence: TGCAGCGTCATAGGACAGGGATGGGGCACTGAAGCTTTCTTT. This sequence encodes CSVIGQGWGTEAFF. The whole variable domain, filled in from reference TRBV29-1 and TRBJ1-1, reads SAVISQKPSRDICQRGTSLTIQCQVDSQVTMMFWYRQQPGQSLTLIATANQGSEATYESGFVIDKFPISRPNLTFSTLTVSNMSPEDSSIYLCSVIGQGWGTEAFFGQGTRLTVV.

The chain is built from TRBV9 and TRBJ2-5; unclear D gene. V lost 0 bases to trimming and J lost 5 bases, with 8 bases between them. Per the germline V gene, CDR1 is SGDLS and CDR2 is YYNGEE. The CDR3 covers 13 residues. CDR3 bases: TGTGCCAGCAGCGTAGGGGGTTGGGAGACCCAGTACTTC. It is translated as CASSVGGWETQYF. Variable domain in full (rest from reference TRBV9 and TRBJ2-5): DSGVTQTPKHLITATGQRVTLRCSPRSGDLSVYWYQQSLDQGLQFLIQYYNGEERAKGNILERFSAQQFPDLHSELNLSSLELGDSALYFCASSVGGWETQYFGPGTRLLVL.

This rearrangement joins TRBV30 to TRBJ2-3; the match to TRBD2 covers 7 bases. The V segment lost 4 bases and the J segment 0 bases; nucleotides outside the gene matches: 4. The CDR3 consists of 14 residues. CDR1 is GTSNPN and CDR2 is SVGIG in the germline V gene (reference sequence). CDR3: CAWTSGTSTDTQYF. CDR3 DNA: TGTGCCTGGACGAGCGGGACCAGCACAGATACGCAGTATTTT.

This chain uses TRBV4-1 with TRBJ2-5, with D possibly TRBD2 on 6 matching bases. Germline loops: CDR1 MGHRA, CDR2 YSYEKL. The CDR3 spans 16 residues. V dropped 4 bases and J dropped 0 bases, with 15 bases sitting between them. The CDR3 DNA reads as TGCGCCAGCAGCCGCAGGGAGGTGGGGTACCAAGAGACCCAGTACTTC. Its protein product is CASSRREVGYQETQYF.

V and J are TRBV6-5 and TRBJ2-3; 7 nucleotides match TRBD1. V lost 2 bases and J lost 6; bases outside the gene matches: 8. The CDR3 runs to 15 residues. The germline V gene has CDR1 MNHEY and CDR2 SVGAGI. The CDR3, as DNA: TGTGCCAGCAGTTACCAGGGGGTGATGTCGGATACGCAGTATTTT. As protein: CASSYQGVMSDTQYF.

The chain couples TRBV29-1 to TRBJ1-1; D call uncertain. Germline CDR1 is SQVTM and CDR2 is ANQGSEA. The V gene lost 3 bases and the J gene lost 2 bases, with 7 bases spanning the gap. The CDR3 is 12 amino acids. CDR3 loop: CSVERGNTEAFF. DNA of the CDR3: TGCAGCGTTGAGCGGGGAAACACTGAAGCTTTCTTT.

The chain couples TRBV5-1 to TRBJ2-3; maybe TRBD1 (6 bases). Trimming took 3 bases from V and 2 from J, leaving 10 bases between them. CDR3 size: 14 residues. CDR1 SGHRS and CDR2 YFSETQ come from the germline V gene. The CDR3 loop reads CASSSDRNTDTQYF. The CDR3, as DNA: TGCGCCAGCAGCTCCGACAGGAACACAGATACGCAGTATTTT.

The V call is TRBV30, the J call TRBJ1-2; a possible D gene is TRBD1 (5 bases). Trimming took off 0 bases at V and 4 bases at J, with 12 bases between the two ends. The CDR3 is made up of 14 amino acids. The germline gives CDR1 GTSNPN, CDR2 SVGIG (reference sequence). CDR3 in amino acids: CAWSVRAGGYGYTF. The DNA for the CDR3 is TGTGCCTGGAGTGTTAGGGCGGGGGGCTATGGCTACACCTTC.

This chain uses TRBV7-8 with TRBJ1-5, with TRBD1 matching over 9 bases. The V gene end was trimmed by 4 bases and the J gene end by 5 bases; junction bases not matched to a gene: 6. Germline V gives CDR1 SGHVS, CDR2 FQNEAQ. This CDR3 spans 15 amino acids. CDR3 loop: CASSSGTGRDQPQHF. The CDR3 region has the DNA TGTGCCAGCAGCTCCGGGACAGGGAGAGATCAGCCCCAGCATTTT.

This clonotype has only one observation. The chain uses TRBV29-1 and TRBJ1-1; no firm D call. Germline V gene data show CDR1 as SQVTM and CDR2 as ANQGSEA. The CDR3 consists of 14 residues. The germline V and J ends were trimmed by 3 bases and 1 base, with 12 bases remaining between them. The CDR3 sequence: CSVDWRVANTEAFF. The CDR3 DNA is TGCAGCGTTGACTGGAGGGTCGCGAACACTGAAGCTTTCTTT.